This entry features one T cell receptor (beta chain) sequence. Its target antigen remains unknown. One base away there is no much larger clone; base qualities are not given. Trimming leaves V shorter by 5 bases and J shorter by 4 bases, with the junction holding 8 bases beyond the gene matches. The cysteine opens and the phenylalanine closes a CDR3 of 15 amino acids. The sequence is cut down to CDR3 DNA, 45 bases in frame from base 1. CDR1 and CDR2, per the germline V gene, are SGHTA and FQGNSA. The sample belongs to a study of blood T cell repertoires in COVID-19 (dated by TCRdb to 2018 to 2020). Regarding the research as a whole: Samples covering the acute and convalescent phases of COVID-19 were provided by collaborators in the United States, Italy and Spain. The prospective study material was composed of cDNA or gDNA derived from T cells, B-cell-depleted T cells, or PBMCs. Subjects who had been exposed to COVID-19, were actively infected with it, or had recovered from it provided the deeply sampled blood TCRbeta repertoires that made up the dataset. The repertoires were released in a freely available public database meant as a resource for research on the immune response to SARS-CoV-2. The samples were drawn from the first 160 participants of the ongoing ImmuneRACE study and from under 1,500 subjects provided by 6 global collaborators. A de-identified subject ID, COVID-19 status, age in years and sex were almost always included in the sample metadata. Where HLA class I and class II types were available, the types were taken from metadata supplied by the sample provider, not from assay-based typing.

Results the study describes overall, beyond this receptor: Clinical and demographic metadata were provided uncurated, with the amount varying by source and participant.

Each collaborating institution followed its own protocols to collect whole blood in K2EDTA tubes. For TCRbeta analysis, collaborator samples were shipped as frozen whole blood, as isolated PBMCs, or as DNA extracted from either sample type. TCRbeta CDR3 regions were amplified from genomic DNA using the immunoSEQ Assay, a bias-controlled multiplex PCR. The paper's data handling went like this. Within the assay, amplification of reference gene primers was used to estimate how many nucleated cells each sample contained. To quantify the absolute abundance of each unique TCRbeta CDR3 rearrangement, sequence reads were collapsed and filtered. For each sample, productive Simpson clonality was calculated by taking the square root of Simpson's diversity index across productive rearrangements. Imported from immuneACCESS, the table was reduced by TCRdb to in-frame sequences with V and J called. These copies leave out some clones; in studies compared against another copy, an unresolved V gene accounts for under half, and the cause of the remainder is not known. From that table come the V and J calls and clone size; the DNA was used to work out D and trimming. In this sample the table shows tens of thousands of clones, around 90% of which occur a single time. The ten top clones hold 2.5% to 3.5% of the sample.

The sequence was obtained from a woman aged 45-59 years with active or convalescent COVID-19. Sequenced input: peripheral blood. This chain joins TRBV7-2 to TRBJ1-1; 9 of the junction bases match TRBD1. CDR3 protein: CASSGLPGQGTEAFF. Here is the DNA: TGTGCCAGCAGCGGGCTACCGGGACAGGGCACTGAAGCTTTCTTT.